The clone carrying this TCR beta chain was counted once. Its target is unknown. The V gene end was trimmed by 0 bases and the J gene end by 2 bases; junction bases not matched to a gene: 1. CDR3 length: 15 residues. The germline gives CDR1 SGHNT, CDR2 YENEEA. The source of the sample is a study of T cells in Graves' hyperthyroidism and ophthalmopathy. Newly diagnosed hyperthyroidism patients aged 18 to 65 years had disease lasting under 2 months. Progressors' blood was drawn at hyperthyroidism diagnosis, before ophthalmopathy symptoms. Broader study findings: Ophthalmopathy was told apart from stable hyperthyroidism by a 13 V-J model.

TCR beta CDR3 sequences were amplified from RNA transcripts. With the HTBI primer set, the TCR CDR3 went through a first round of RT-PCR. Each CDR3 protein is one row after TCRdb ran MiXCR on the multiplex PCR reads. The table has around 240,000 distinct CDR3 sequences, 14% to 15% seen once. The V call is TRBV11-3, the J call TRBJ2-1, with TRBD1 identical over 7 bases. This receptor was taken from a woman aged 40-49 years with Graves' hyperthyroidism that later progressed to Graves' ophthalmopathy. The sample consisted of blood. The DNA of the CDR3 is TGTGCCAGCAGCTTAGACGGGACAGCCTACAATGAGCAGTTCTTC. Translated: CASSLDGTAYNEQFF.